This T cell receptor beta chain was recorded in a study of T-cell reconstitution after alpha-beta-depleted transplantation in children. Study-level points and caveats: Alpha-beta T cells present about two months after transplant were reported to originate from several hundred expanded graft clones. Newly produced T cells mostly provided counts and TCRbeta diversity after one year, as hyperexpanded clones declined. The study traced high day-60 TCRbeta diversity in some patients to surviving recipient T cells and thymic progenitors.

The germline gives CDR1 DFQATT, CDR2 SNEGSKA (reference sequence). The CDR3 covers 12 residues. V shed 5 bases and J shed 4 bases, with 12 bases lying between them. The TCRbeta library incorporated unique molecular identifiers. TCRdb fed the PCR reads into MiXCR, producing one record per CDR3 protein. Among under 400,000 distinct CDR3 sequences, around 20% were seen once, and the ten largest hold about 10%. With regard to this clonotype: As yet, its antigen is unknown.

Specimen: PBMCs, mostly from graft donor cells, collected 180 days after TCRalphabeta/CD19-depleted stem cell transplant. This TCR was sampled from a male patient between 5 and 17 years old who had a stem cell transplant for acute lymphoblastic leukemia, so the T cells may come from the graft donor. The chain links TRBV20-1 to TRBJ2-7; D ambiguous. CDR3 protein: CSADGSEYEQYF. CDR3 DNA: TGCAGTGCTGACGGCTCGGAATACGAGCAGTACTTC.